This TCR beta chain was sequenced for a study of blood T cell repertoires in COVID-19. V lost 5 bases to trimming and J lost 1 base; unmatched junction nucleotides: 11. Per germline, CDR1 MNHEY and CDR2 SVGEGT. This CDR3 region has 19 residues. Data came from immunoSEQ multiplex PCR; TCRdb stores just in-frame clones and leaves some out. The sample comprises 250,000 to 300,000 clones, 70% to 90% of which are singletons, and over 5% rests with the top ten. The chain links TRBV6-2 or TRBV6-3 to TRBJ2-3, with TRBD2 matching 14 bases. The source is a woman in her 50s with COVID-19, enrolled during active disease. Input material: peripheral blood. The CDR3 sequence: CASSQGLAGALGGTDTQYF. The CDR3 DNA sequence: TGTGCCAGCAGTCAGGGACTAGCGGGAGCCCTGGGTGGCACAGATACGCAGTATTTT.